Listed here are 20 T cell receptor beta chains from one sample, sequenced in a study of T cell repertoires in cytomegalovirus infection. Their antigen targets remain unknown. A single record per CDR3 protein comes from TCRdb applying MiXCR to the reads. Of around 500,000 distinct CDR3 sequences listed, 40% to 50% are singletons. Sequencing was performed on cultured PBMCs, taken from culture after CMV antigen stimulation. The receptor source for this set is a human donor in good health (CMV status not recorded). Some clones in this sample may be carry-over from other donors' samples.

This clonotype was seen just once. V is TRBV20-1 and J is TRBJ2-7; 9 positions agree with TRBD1. This CDR3 has 17 amino acids. V was clipped by 6 bases and J by 1 base; unmatched bases: 16. CDR1 is DFQATT and CDR2 is SNEGSKA in the germline V gene (reference sequence). CDR3 loop: CSATGQGQVMSSYEQYF. As DNA, the CDR3 is TGCAGTGCAACCGGACAGGGGCAAGTAATGTCGTCCTACGAGCAGTACTTC.

The chain couples TRBV7-2 to TRBJ2-1, with 9 nucleotides matching TRBD2. The CDR3 runs 17 residues. V dropped 3 bases and J dropped 0; count of bases not matched to a gene: 6. Germline V gives CDR1 SGHTA, CDR2 FQGNSA. CDR3 in amino acids: CASSLSSGSVSYNEQFF. Here the CDR3 DNA reads TGTGCCAGCAGCTTGAGTAGCGGGAGTGTCTCCTACAATGAGCAGTTCTTC.

This chain joins TRBV6-2 or TRBV6-3 and TRBJ2-5; 8 positions match TRBD2. The CDR3 is 16 residues long. From germline, CDR1 is MNHEY and CDR2 SVGEGT. V dropped 4 bases and J dropped 5; count of bases not matched to a gene: 12. CDR3 residues: CASSWTLAGRGETQYF. DNA of the CDR3: TGTGCCAGCAGTTGGACATTAGCGGGAAGGGGGGAGACCCAGTACTTC.

V gene TRBV9 combines with J gene TRBJ1-3; no definite D call. The germline CDR1 and CDR2 sequences are SGDLS and YYNGEE. Trimming left V 4 bases short and J 4 bases short, with 15 bases between. There are 15 residues in the CDR3. DNA of the CDR3: TGTGCCAGCAGCTCAAACCCCTCGGCGGGAAACACCATATATTTT. It translates to CASSSNPSAGNTIYF.

The chain carries TRBV11-3 and TRBJ2-5, with 7 bases aligning to TRBD2. The CDR3 extends over 14 amino acids. Germline CDR1 reads SGHNT; CDR2 reads YENEEA. V shed 5 bases and J 5 bases; nucleotides not matched to a gene: 8. In DNA form, the CDR3 reads TGTGCCAGCAGCCACCTCATCGGGGGGGAGACCCAGTACTTC. It specifies CASSHLIGGETQYF.

This clonotype came up a few times. The chain uses TRBV7-4 and TRBJ1-4, with D possibly being TRBD1 (6 bases). This CDR3 is built from 17 residues. Germline V gene lookup returns CDR1 SGHVT and CDR2 SQSDAQ. Between the trimmed V and J ends, which lost 5 bases and 4 bases, there was a span of 20 bases. Here the CDR3 DNA reads TGTGCCAGCAGCCGCGGGACAAGGGGCCCGCTTAATGAAAAACTGTTTTTT. Amino acids: CASSRGTRGPLNEKLFF.

This clonotype showed up just once. The chain has TRBV4-2 and TRBJ2-3; a weak D match, TRBD2 (6 bases). Germline CDR1 is LGHNA and CDR2 is YNFKEQ. The CDR3 length is 16 residues. Trimming cost V 5 bases and J 2 bases, with 17 bases left between them. The CDR3, as DNA: TGTGCCAGCAGCGAGACTAGGACTAAAATCACAGATACGCAGTATTTT. It encodes CASSETRTKITDTQYF.

This clonotype has more than one count but fewer than ten. The V call is TRBV7-2, the J call TRBJ2-4; D is perhaps TRBD2 (5 bases). The germline gives CDR1 SGHTA, CDR2 FQGNSA. The CDR3 has 13 amino acids. V was shortened by 5 bases and J by 6 bases, with 11 bases between the two germline ends. For the CDR3, the DNA is TGTGCCAGCAGCCCTAGCCCAGGAAACATTCAGTACTTC. It codes for CASSPSPGNIQYF.

The genes are TRBV6-2 or TRBV6-3 and TRBJ2-2; 7 nucleotides match TRBD1. The CDR3 runs to 18 residues. Per the germline V gene, CDR1 is MNHEY and CDR2 is SVGEGT. Trimming at V came to 6 bases and at J to 4 bases, leaving 17 bases not matched to a gene. The CDR3 nucleotides are TGTGCCAGCAGCCGAGCGCGACAGGGAATAAGAGGCACCGGGGAGCTGTTTTTT. It specifies CASSRARQGIRGTGELFF.

V gene TRBV12-3 or TRBV12-4 combines with J gene TRBJ1-5; 9 nucleotides align to TRBD1. This CDR3 is 14 amino acids long. Trimming at V came to 6 bases and at J to 5 bases, leaving 5 bases not matched to a gene. In DNA, the CDR3 is TGTGCCAGCAGCCGACAGGGGGTTCATCAGCCCCAGCATTTT. Its protein is CASSRQGVHQPQHF.

The V call is TRBV27, the J call TRBJ1-6; 11 nucleotides agree with TRBD1. CDR1 MNHEY and CDR2 SMNVEV come from the germline V gene (reference sequence). The V gene end was trimmed by 3 bases and the J gene end by 8 bases; junction bases not matched to a gene: 12. This CDR3 is built from 18 residues. The CDR3 is CASSFLRTGGLSDSPLHF. CDR3 bases: TGTGCCAGCAGTTTCCTCAGGACAGGGGGCCTTTCGGATTCACCCCTCCACTTT.

The V gene is TRBV4-3, the J gene TRBJ2-2; 7 bases fit TRBD2. CDR3 size: 16 residues. V lost 0 bases to trimming and J lost 2 bases; unmatched junction nucleotides: 3. Germline CDR1 LGHNA, CDR2 YSLEER. The CDR3 reads CASSQEIAGNTGELFF. CDR3 sequence (DNA): TGCGCCAGCAGCCAAGAGATAGCGGGCAACACCGGGGAGCTGTTTTTT.

There are a few counts of this clonotype. This chain joins TRBV28 and TRBJ2-3, with 10 nucleotides matching TRBD2. Germline V lookup: CDR1 MDHEN, CDR2 SYDVKM. This CDR3 region has 15 residues. The junction had 3 bases not matched to a gene; V was cut back by 2 bases and J by 4 bases. The DNA for the CDR3 is TGTGCCAGCAGTTTACAAGCGGGGGGGGCAGATACGCAGTATTTT. Translation gives CASSLQAGGADTQYF.

In this sample, this clonotype turned up a few times. The rearrangement links TRBV28 to TRBJ2-7, with D unresolved. Trimming stripped 8 bases from V and 2 bases from J, with 13 bases between. CDR3 length: 13 amino acids. The V gene's germline CDR1 is MDHEN and CDR2 SYDVKM. The CDR3 coding sequence is TGTGCCAGCGCCGGTGGGGTACCCTACGAGCAGTACTTC. It is translated as CASAGGVPYEQYF. The full variable domain, completed using reference TRBV28 and TRBJ2-7, is DVKVTQSSRYLVKRTGEKVFLECVQDMDHENMFWYRQDPGLGLRLIYFSYDVKMKEKGDIPEGYSVSREKKERFSLILESASTNQTSMYLCASAGGVPYEQYFGPGTRLTVT.

This clonotype was seen many times. This sequence joins TRBV7-2 and TRBJ1-2; D may be TRBD1 (5 bases). The CDR3 spans 15 residues. V shed 3 bases and J shed 0 bases, with 11 bases lying between them. CDR1 SGHTA and CDR2 FQGNSA come from the germline V gene. CDR3: CASSFWGPTNYGYTF. The CDR3 nucleotides are TGTGCCAGCAGCTTTTGGGGACCCACTAACTATGGCTACACCTTC.

In DNA, the CDR3 is TGTGCCAGCAGCTTAGCGGGGGCACGCCAAGAGACCCAGTACTTC. This codes for CASSLAGARQETQYF. V usage is TRBV7-9 and J usage is TRBJ2-5; possibly TRBD1 for D (6 bases). The CDR3 covers 15 residues. The V and J ends lost 0 bases and 1 base respectively, with 9 bases between them. Germline CDR1 and CDR2: SEHNR and FQNEAQ (reference sequence).

In its sample, this clonotype was seen once. V usage is TRBV6-6 and J usage is TRBJ1-2; 11 nucleotides agree with TRBD1. The CDR3 runs 14 residues. J was trimmed by 6 bases and V by 7 bases; bases with no gene match: 7. The V gene's germline CDR1 is MNHNY and CDR2 SVGAGI (reference sequence). The CDR3 coding sequence is TGTGCCAGCAACGGACAGGGGGCGCTTGATGGCTACACCTTC. Translated, it gives CASNGQGALDGYTF.

There are a few counts of this clonotype. V is TRBV6-1 and J is TRBJ1-1, with D maybe TRBD1 (6 bases). The CDR3 consists of 12 residues. The V end was cut by 3 bases, the J end by 10 bases, with 12 bases between. In germline, CDR1 is MNHNS, CDR2 SASEGT. CDR3 protein: CASSEAGHVAFF. DNA of the CDR3: TGTGCCAGCAGTGAGGCGGGACACGTAGCTTTCTTT.

The chain has TRBV5-5 and TRBJ2-1, with a tentative D call TRBD2 (5 bases). Trimming pared 2 bases from V and 0 bases from J, leaving 9 bases between. The CDR3 runs to 15 residues. Looked up from germline, CDR1 is SGHKS and CDR2 is YYEKEE (reference sequence). CDR3 nucleotides: TGTGCCAGCAGCTTCATGGAGGTCTCCTACAATGAGCAGTTCTTC. Translation: CASSFMEVSYNEQFF.

This clonotype was seen more than once but under ten times. The V gene is TRBV7-2, the J gene TRBJ2-3, with D perhaps TRBD1 (5 bases). This CDR3 contains 16 residues. From germline, CDR1 is SGHTA and CDR2 FQGNSA. Trimming took 1 base from V and 2 from J, leaving 13 bases between them. CDR3 sequence (DNA): TGTGCCAGCAGCTTAGGATTTGGGGCTAACACAGATACGCAGTATTTT. Translation gives CASSLGFGANTDTQYF.